The rows below give T cell receptor beta chains drawn from one sample of a study of OX40 agonist ivuxolimab in advanced cancers. Sequencing used immunoSEQ multiplex PCR; TCRdb keeps in-frame clones, though not all of them. In the table there are about 89,000 clones, roughly 88% of which are singletons. Sequenced here: CD4+ or CD8+ T cells sorted from blood, sampled in a trial of the OX40 agonist ivuxolimab. The source of these receptors is an adult with an advanced solid tumor such as melanoma, head and neck, liver or kidney cancer. Each CDR3 is given with its conserved first and last residue. The order of the fields is V gene, clone size, J gene, D gene, CDR3 protein, CDR3 DNA. The D gene is left open where the match is weak. The size entry is marked missing in some rows and otherwise reads once, few, many or a size class.

>TRBV5-1|NA|TRBJ1-1|NA
CASSLDGGEAFF
TGCGCCAGCAGCTTGGACGGGGGAGAAGCTTTCTTT
>TRBV7-8|NA|TRBJ1-2|NA
CASSLETRGYGYTF
TGTGCCAGCAGCTTAGAGACTCGCGGCTATGGCTACACCTTC
>TRBV2|NA|TRBJ2-3|NA
CASSPQGFSTDTQYF
TGTGCCAGCAGTCCCCAGGGTTTTAGCACAGATACGCAGTATTTT
>TRBV30|once|TRBJ2-6|TRBD1
CAWRQGQITLVANVLTF
TGTGCCTGGAGACAGGGACAGATCACTCTGGTGGCCAACGTCCTGACTTTC
>TRBV30|NA|TRBJ2-7|NA
CAWTRTQGGYEQYF
TGTGCCTGGACTCGGACTCAGGGTGGCTACGAGCAGTACTTC
>TRBV28|NA|TRBJ1-2|NA
CASSLGGLLVGVYGYTF
TGTGCCAGCAGTTTGGGGGGCCTGTTGGTCGGGGTATATGGCTACACCTTC
>TRBV5-4|NA|TRBJ1-2|NA
CASSLDQGYGYTF
TGTGCCAGCAGCTTGGACCAGGGCTATGGCTACACCTTC
>TRBV6-5|NA|TRBJ1-2|TRBD1
CASSFDRGPGYTF
TGTGCCAGCAGTTTCGACAGGGGGCCGGGCTACACCTTC
>TRBV5-1|NA|TRBJ1-2|NA
CASSLDQGRRSGYTF
TGCGCCAGCAGCTTGGATCAGGGCCGGAGAAGTGGCTACACCTTC
>TRBV19|NA|TRBJ1-5|TRBD1
CASSIGDRGTQPQHF
TGTGCCAGTAGTATCGGGGACAGGGGGACTCAGCCCCAGCATTTT
>TRBV5-6|NA|TRBJ1-2|TRBD1
CASFVGQGFYGYTF
TGTGCCAGCTTCGTCGGACAGGGCTTTTATGGCTACACCTTC
>TRBV7-2|NA|TRBJ1-6|TRBD1
CASSVTGQGTRTLHF
TGTGCCAGCAGCGTGACGGGACAGGGAACTAGAACCCTCCACTTT
>TRBV7-2|NA|TRBJ1-2|NA
CASSLVPAAGRYGYTF
TGTGCCAGCAGCTTAGTACCGGCAGCTGGCCGGTATGGCTACACCTTC
>TRBV7-8|NA|TRBJ1-5|NA
CASSLARQANQPQHF
TGTGCCAGCAGCTTAGCGCGGCAGGCCAATCAGCCCCAGCATTTT
>TRBV7-9|NA|TRBJ2-5|TRBD2
CASSPQTSGGKETQYF
TGTGCCAGCAGCCCTCAGACTAGCGGGGGGAAAGAGACCCAGTACTTC
>TRBV6-4|NA|TRBJ1-1|NA
CASSEIFGRHTEAFF
TGTGCCAGCAGTGAAATCTTCGGGCGGCACACTGAAGCTTTCTTT
>TRBV13|NA|TRBJ2-3|NA
CASSFRIVSGRTDTQYF
TGTGCCAGCAGCTTTAGGATAGTAAGCGGACGCACAGATACGCAGTATTTT
>TRBV6-5|NA|TRBJ2-3|NA
CASSYSGVFRTDTQYF
TGTGCCAGCAGTTACTCGGGAGTGTTCCGCACAGATACGCAGTATTTT
>TRBV2|NA|TRBJ1-6|NA
CASVRMNNSPLHF
TGTGCCAGCGTGAGGATGAATAATTCACCCCTCCACTTT
>TRBV6-5|NA|TRBJ1-1|NA
CASRTPGWGTEAFF
TGTGCCAGCAGGACCCCAGGCTGGGGCACTGAAGCTTTCTTT
>TRBV18|NA|TRBJ1-2|NA
CASSPMVGTGMYGYTF
TGTGCCAGCTCACCAATGGTGGGAACAGGGATGTATGGCTACACCTTC
>TRBV11-2|NA|TRBJ2-2|NA
CASSLVGRGVRNTGELFF
TGTGCCAGCAGCTTAGTCGGCAGGGGCGTTAGAAACACCGGGGAGCTGTTTTTT
>TRBV19|few|TRBJ2-3|NA
CASTPTRGDTQYF
TGTGCCAGTACCCCTACTAGGGGGGATACGCAGTATTTT
>TRBV5-4|NA|TRBJ2-7|NA
CASSAPSYEQYF
TGTGCCAGCAGCGCGCCCTCCTACGAGCAGTACTTC
>TRBV7-2|NA|TRBJ2-1|NA
CASSAVGWGSYNEQFF
TGTGCCAGCAGCGCCGTGGGCTGGGGAAGTTACAATGAGCAGTTCTTC
>TRBV11-2|once|TRBJ2-5|NA
CASSLGSGKETQYF
TGTGCCAGCAGCTTAGGTTCTGGAAAAGAGACCCAGTACTTC
>TRBV7-8|NA|TRBJ1-1|NA
CASSYRHSATEAFF
TGTGCCAGCAGCTACCGGCATTCTGCCACCGAAGCTTTCTTT
>TRBV21-1|NA|TRBJ1-4|NA
CASSPCQEEGHEKLFF
TGTGCCAGCAGTCCATGCCAGGAAGAGGGGCATGAAAAACTGTTTTTT
>TRBV10-3|NA|TRBJ2-2|NA
CAISGSGTGELFF
TGTGCCATCAGTGGGAGTGGTACCGGGGAGCTGTTTTTT
>TRBV5-1|few|TRBJ2-5|NA
CASSQSGETQYF
TGCGCCAGCAGCCAATCGGGAGAGACCCAGTACTTC
>TRBV6-6|NA|TRBJ2-2|TRBD2
CASSFPSGTNTGELFF
TGTGCCAGCAGTTTCCCTAGCGGCACGAACACCGGGGAGCTGTTTTTT